This record covers a single T cell receptor (beta chain). The table came from immunoSEQ multiplex PCR; TCRdb's copy has only in-frame clones and leaves some out. The sample lists more than 95,000 clones, about 90% occurring once. These data are taken from a study of T cell responses to AZD1222 COVID-19 vaccine. J was trimmed by 7 bases and V by 3 bases; bases with no gene match: 2. Germline V gives CDR1 SGDLS, CDR2 YYNGEE. This CDR3 is built from 13 residues. Sample: peripheral blood, taken on day 0 of AZD1222 vaccination. The rearrangement uses TRBV9 and TRBJ1-4; TRBD1 aligns across 8 bases. This TCR came from an adult in good health. The CDR3 DNA reads as TGTGCCAGCAGCGCGACAGGGGTTGAAAAACTGTTTTTT. It translates to CASSATGVEKLFF.